This TCR beta chain was recorded in a study of control samples from healthy donors and cancer patients. Trimming stripped 2 bases from V and 0 bases from J, with 10 bases between. The CDR3 is 15 residues long. Germline CDR1 is SGHRS and CDR2 is YFSETQ. The method was immunoSEQ multiplex PCR; TCRdb's version includes in-frame clones alone and lacks a portion of them. The table shows 120,000 or so clones, with 80% to 90% occurring only once. The material sequenced was blood. This rearrangement joins TRBV5-1 to TRBJ2-3; tentatively, D is TRBD2 (6 bases). The receptor comes from a man aged 40-49 years in good health. CDR3: CASSFSGVSTDTQYF. The CDR3 nucleotides read TGCGCCAGCAGCTTTAGCGGAGTTAGCACAGATACGCAGTATTTT.